The T cell receptor beta chain under discussion was sequenced for a study of OX40 agonist ivuxolimab in advanced cancers. Regarding the study in general: Ivuxolimab was an agonistic, fully human IgG2 monoclonal antibody directed against OX40 (CD134), a costimulatory receptor. Intravenous ivuxolimab was administered to patients every 2 weeks at six dose levels: 0.01, 0.1, 0.3, 1.5, 3 and 10 mg/kg. Among the roughly 50 dose-escalation patients, around 19 had hepatocellular carcinoma, roughly 15 melanoma, 9 renal cell carcinoma and 9 head and neck cancer. A male proportion of roughly 85% and a mean age of approximately 61 years, ranging from roughly 23 to 90, were recorded for the dose-escalation cohort. Prior anti-PD-1, anti-PD-L1 or anti-CTLA-4 therapy was permitted, and checkpoint inhibitors had been received by 40% to 50% of dose-escalation patients. Partial responses occurred in three dose-escalation patients, of whom one had hepatocellular carcinoma and two had cutaneous melanoma. The purpose of peripheral TCRbeta sequencing was to test whether ivuxolimab changed TCR sequence diversity and led to clonal T-cell expansion. The monotherapy dose-escalation portion (N ≈ 56 patients) of the phase I ivuxolimab trial is reported in the paper.

Study-level results and caveats: In the 0.1-3.0 mg/kg groups, partial responders had among the lowest normalized peripheral clonal expansion, particularly in CD8+ T cells. At doses of 0.1 to 3.0 mg/kg, clonal expansion of both CD4+ and CD8+ blood T cells was observed from baseline to week 6. Low levels of normalized T-cell clonal expansion were also seen in some patients who did not respond. The antigen specificity of the peripheral T cells that underwent clonal expansion was not determined. After ivuxolimab, CD8+ T cells had more expanded clones than CD4+ T cells on average.

For sequencing of the TCRbeta CDR3 region, genomic DNA was extracted from the sorted cells. TCRbeta CDR3 regions were sequenced using the immunoSEQ Assay. The table comes from immuneACCESS by way of TCRdb, which keeps in-frame sequences with V and J called. Part of the clones is missing from these tables; in studies checked, under half for an unresolved V gene and the rest for unknown reasons. For this sample there are some 37,000 clones; around nine tenths appear just once. In total, the top ten clones hold over 10% of the sample. The CDR3 contains 15 residues, cysteine and phenylalanine counted. CDR3 DNA only is kept here, 45 bases in frame from base 1. CDR1 and CDR2, looked up from the germline V gene (reference sequence), are SGHNT and YYREEE. V is cut back by 3 bases and J by 4 bases, with 3 bases in the junction unmatched. The trial excluded patients who had a history of autoimmune disease or were on systemic immunosuppression. Peripheral blood for TCR sequencing was drawn from every dose cohort at baseline, at cycle 4 day 1 and at cycle 7 day 1. Samples were obtained from an open-label, multicenter, first-in-human phase I dose-escalation trial of ivuxolimab. Adults with locally advanced or metastatic head and neck squamous cell, hepatocellular, melanoma or renal cell carcinoma were enrolled in the trial. Before TCR sequencing, CD4+ and CD8+ T cells were separately sorted from peripheral blood.

Comments on this clone: Which antigen it targets is not known. Base qualities are not recorded, but no much larger clone differs from it by a single base.

The sequences come from CD4+ or CD8+ T cells sorted from blood, collected in a trial of the OX40 agonist ivuxolimab. Recombination connected TRBV5-4 to TRBJ2-1; TRBD2 fits 11 bases in the junction. This receptor was identified in an adult with an advanced solid tumor such as melanoma, head and neck, liver or kidney cancer. The nucleotides are TGTGCCAGCAGCTGGGGGACTAGCGGTTACAATGAGCAGTTCTTC. The translation is CASSWGTSGYNEQFF.